Detailed here is one T cell receptor beta chain. The target antigen is unknown. V was trimmed by 4 bases and J by 7 bases, leaving 17 bases between them. The CDR3 sequence is 14 residues long. Germline V gene data show CDR1 as LGHDT and CDR2 as YNNKEL (reference sequence). The data stem from a study of post-analysis software for immune sequencing data. Findings and limits, study-wide: In patients, TRBV5-6, TRBV5-1 and TRBV20-1 belonged to roughly five TRBV segments found more frequently than in controls. The authors found that F measure strongly co-clustered same-batch samples. Relative to controls, patients with multiple sclerosis showed significantly lower normalized Chao1 diversity.

Every TCR beta cDNA library bore unique molecular identifiers. Between about 0.95 and 11 million T cells gave rise to hundreds of thousands of cDNA molecules. Each CDR3 protein is one row after TCRdb ran MiXCR on the PCR reads. The table has roughly 870,000 distinct CDR3 sequences, around 50% seen once. The gene calls are TRBV3-1 and TRBJ2-7; tentative D call: TRBD1 (6 bases). The receptor's source is a girl aged 5-17 years with multiple sclerosis. Sample: blood. CDR3 in DNA: TGTGCCAGCAGCCCCGGGACACCAACCTTTGAGCAGTACTTC. Its protein is CASSPGTPTFEQYF.